This paragraph covers one T cell receptor beta chain sequence. V trimming: 8 bases; J trimming: 1 base; junction bases outside the gene matches: 18. The CDR3 contains 20 residues. Germline CDR1 ENHRY, CDR2 SYGVKD. This record comes from a study of blood T cell repertoires in COVID-19. Overall study: Italy, Spain and the United States were the sources of the convalescent and acute COVID-19 samples. The analysed material was cDNA or gDNA that came from T cells, B-cell-depleted T cells, or PBMCs.

Per the original methods: Estimation of nucleated cell counts relied on the amplification of reference gene primers. Profiled with immunoSEQ multiplex PCR; TCRdb holds only in-frame clones, not every one. V and J calls and clone size are as listed in that table; D and trimming were resolved from the DNA. Of 130,000 to 150,000 clones listed, around 80% are singletons. The clonotype was recovered from a man aged 55 to 69 with acute or convalescent COVID-19. Sequencing was performed on peripheral blood. The rearrangement joins TRBV10-3 to TRBJ2-6, with 9 bases matching TRBD1. CDR3 amino acids: CAIHSTNWTGEGSGANVLTF. The CDR3 DNA follows: TGTGCCATCCACTCTACCAACTGGACAGGGGAGGGGTCTGGGGCCAACGTCCTGACTTTC.